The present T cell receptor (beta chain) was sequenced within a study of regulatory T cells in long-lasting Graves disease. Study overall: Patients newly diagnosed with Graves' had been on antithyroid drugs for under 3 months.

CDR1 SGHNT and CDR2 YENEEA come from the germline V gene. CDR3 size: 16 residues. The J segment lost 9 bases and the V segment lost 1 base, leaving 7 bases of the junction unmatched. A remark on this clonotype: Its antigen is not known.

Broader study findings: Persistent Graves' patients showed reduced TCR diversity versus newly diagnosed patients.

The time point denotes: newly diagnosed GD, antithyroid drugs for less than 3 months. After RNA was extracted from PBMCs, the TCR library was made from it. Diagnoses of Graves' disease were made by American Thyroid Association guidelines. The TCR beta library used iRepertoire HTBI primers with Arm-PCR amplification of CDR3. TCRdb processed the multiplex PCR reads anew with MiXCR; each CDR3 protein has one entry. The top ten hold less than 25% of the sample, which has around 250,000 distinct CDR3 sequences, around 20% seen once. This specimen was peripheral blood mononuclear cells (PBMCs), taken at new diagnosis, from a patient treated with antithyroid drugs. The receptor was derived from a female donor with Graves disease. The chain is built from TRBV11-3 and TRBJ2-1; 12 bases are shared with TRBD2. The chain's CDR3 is CASSLGLAGGVGEQFF. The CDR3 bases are TGTGCCAGCAGCTTAGGGCTAGCGGGAGGGGTGGGTGAGCAGTTCTTC. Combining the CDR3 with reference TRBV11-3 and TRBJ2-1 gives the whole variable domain EAGVVQSPRYKIIEKKQPVAFWCNPISGHNTLYWYLQNLGQGPELLIRYENEEAVDDSQLPKDRFSAERLKGVDSTLKIQPAELGDSAVYLCASSLGLAGGVGEQFFGPGTRLTVL.